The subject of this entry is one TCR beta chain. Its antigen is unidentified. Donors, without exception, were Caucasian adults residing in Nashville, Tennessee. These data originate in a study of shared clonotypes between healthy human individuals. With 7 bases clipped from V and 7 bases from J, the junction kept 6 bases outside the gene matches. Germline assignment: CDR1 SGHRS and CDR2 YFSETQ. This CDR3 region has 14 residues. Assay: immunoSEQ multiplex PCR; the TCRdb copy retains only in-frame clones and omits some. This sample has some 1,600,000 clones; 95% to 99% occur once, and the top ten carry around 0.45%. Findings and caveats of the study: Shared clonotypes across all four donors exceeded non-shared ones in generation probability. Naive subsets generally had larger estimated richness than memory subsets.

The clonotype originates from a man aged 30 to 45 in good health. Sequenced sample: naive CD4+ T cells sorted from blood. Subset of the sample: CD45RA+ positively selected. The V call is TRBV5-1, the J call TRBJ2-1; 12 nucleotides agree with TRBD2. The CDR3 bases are TGCGCCAGCCCGGGACTAGCGGGTGATAATGAGCAGTTCTTC. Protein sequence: CASPGLAGDNEQFF.